The rows below give T cell receptor beta chains drawn from one sample of a study of response to subunit inactivated influenza vaccine. From the RT-PCR reads, TCRdb called clonotypes with MiXCR, one entry per CDR3 protein. Of around 580,000 distinct CDR3 sequences in the sample, around 13% are singletons; the top ten hold around 10%. Sequencing was performed on PBMCs from blood, taken 11 to 12 days after vaccination. The receptors were gathered from a man aged 50 or older who received an inactivated influenza vaccine. Both conserved end residues are part of each CDR3. The D gene is left open where the match is weak. Only part of the rows carry a size: once, few, many, or a class if the clone is expanded.

TRBV20-1	TRBJ2-1	.	.	TGCAGTGCTAGTGGTAGTTTTGGCTCCTACAATGAGCAGTTCTTC	CSASGSFGSYNEQFF
TRBV20-1	TRBJ2-7	many	.	TGCAGTGCTAGTGATGCCAGGGACGCCTACGAGCAGTACTTC	CSASDARDAYEQYF
TRBV6-5	TRBJ2-7	few	.	TGTGCCAGCAGTTACGAGGAGTTTTTTCCCTACGAGCAGTACTTC	CASSYEEFFPYEQYF
TRBV7-9	TRBJ1-6	.	.	TGTGCCAGCAGCTTAGGACAACCCGGGGGTAATTCACCCCTCCACTTT	CASSLGQPGGNSPLHF
TRBV20-1	TRBJ2-1	many	.	TGCAGTGCTTCTACTACGGATGAGCAGTTCTTC	CSASTTDEQFF
TRBV12-3/TRBV12-4	TRBJ1-1	.	.	TGTGCCAGCAAGTTTGACACTGAAGCTTTCTTT	CASKFDTEAFF
TRBV24-1	TRBJ2-7	few	.	TGTGCCACCAGTGGGACCGTAGTCGGCGAGCAGTACTTC	CATSGTVVGEQYF
TRBV29-1	TRBJ2-7	.	.	TGCAGCGTAAAGTCCGGGACGGACCACGAGCAGTACTTC	CSVKSGTDHEQYF
TRBV4-2	TRBJ2-3	few	.	TGTGCCAGCACTCAAGGGGCCCAGGCAGATACGCAGTATTTT	CASTQGAQADTQYF
TRBV10-3	TRBJ1-3	.	.	TGTGCCATCAGATCTGACTATTCTGGAAACACCATATATTTT	CAIRSDYSGNTIYF
TRBV27	TRBJ2-3	few	.	TGTGCCAGCAGGCCGCTAGCGTACACAGATACGCAGTATTTT	CASRPLAYTDTQYF
TRBV29-1	TRBJ2-3	few	TRBD1	TGCAGCGCTCAACCCAGGGGGCGTGGGGATACGCAGTATTTT	CSAQPRGRGDTQYF
TRBV6-5	TRBJ2-7	few	.	TGTGCCAGCAGTTCTACAGGGTCTGCTTATACCTACGAGCAGTACTTC	CASSSTGSAYTYEQYF
TRBV4-2	TRBJ2-7	.	TRBD2	TGTGCCAGCAGCCAAGATAACCTAGCGGGGGGGGTATACGAGCAGTACTTC	CASSQDNLAGGVYEQYF
TRBV12-3/TRBV12-4	TRBJ2-1	few	TRBD1	TGTGCCAGCAGAACAGGGGTAAGCTCCTACAATGAGCAGTTCTTC	CASRTGVSSYNEQFF
TRBV7-2	TRBJ2-3	few	.	TGTGCCAGCAGTCTATCGGAATGGGATACGCAGTATTTT	CASSLSEWDTQYF
TRBV2	TRBJ2-3	.	.	TGTGCCAGCAGTGCCCAGGACAGCACCACAGATACGCAGTATTTT	CASSAQDSTTDTQYF
TRBV29-1	TRBJ1-4	few	.	TGCAGCGTTGGAGACTTCGGGGAAAAACTGTTTTTT	CSVGDFGEKLFF
TRBV5-1	TRBJ2-5	.	.	TGCGCCAGCAGCTTGTCAAGGATCCAAGAGACCCAGTACTTC	CASSLSRIQETQYF
TRBV4-1	TRBJ1-2	.	.	TGCGCCAGCAGCCAAGATCTCAGGGAAAGGGGAGGCTACACCTTC	CASSQDLRERGGYTF
TRBV6-2/TRBV6-3	TRBJ2-2	.	TRBD1	TGTGCCAGCCGGGACAGGGTCCCCGGGGAGCTGTTTTTT	CASRDRVPGELFF
TRBV10-2	TRBJ1-2	many	.	TGCGCCAGCAGCCAAGGGGAGGAGTATGGCTACACCTTC	CASSQGEEYGYTF
TRBV4-1	TRBJ2-5	few	.	TGCGCCAGCAGCCAACTCTATGGACGGAGTGGGGCCCAGTACTTC	CASSQLYGRSGAQYF
TRBV6-1	TRBJ2-3	.	.	TGTGCCAGCAGACCGTGGACAGGCACAGATACGCAGTATTTT	CASRPWTGTDTQYF
TRBV30	TRBJ2-5	.	.	TGTGCCTGGAGTGTACGCGATCAAGAGACCCAGTACTTC	CAWSVRDQETQYF
TRBV2	TRBJ2-7	few	.	TGTGCCGGCACTGGGGCTAGCAGGGTCGGCGAGCAGTACTTC	CAGTGASRVGEQYF
TRBV7-2	TRBJ2-4	few	TRBD1	TGTGCCAGCAGCTTAGTGTACCAGGGGGACATTCAGTACTTC	CASSLVYQGDIQYF